The rows below give T cell receptor beta chains drawn from one sample of a study of blood T cells in healthy people across ages. One entry per CDR3 protein results from TCRdb running MiXCR on the 5' RACE reads. This table holds approximately 830,000 distinct CDR3 sequences, 62% found once. Material: blood. These receptor sequences come from a man aged 25 to 40 in good health. Both conserved end residues are part of each CDR3. The order of the fields is clone size, V gene, J gene, D gene, CDR3 DNA, CDR3 protein. D genes are given only for firm matches. The size entry is marked missing in some rows and otherwise reads once, few, many or a size class.

NA	TRBV11-3	TRBJ2-1	NA	TGTGCCAGCAGCTTTCATCTCGGGGACGGCAACGAGCAGTTCTTC	CASSFHLGDGNEQFF
NA	TRBV27	TRBJ2-1	TRBD2	TGTGCCAGCAGTTTAACGGGGGGGCTCTATGAGCAGTTCTTC	CASSLTGGLYEQFF
NA	TRBV3-1	TRBJ2-1	NA	TGTGCCAGCAGCGTGCTAGGTTTCAATGAGCAGTTCTTC	CASSVLGFNEQFF
few	TRBV7-9	TRBJ2-1	NA	TGTGCCAGCAGCTTGCGCGGAGAATACAATGAGCAGTTCTTC	CASSLRGEYNEQFF
NA	TRBV28	TRBJ2-3	NA	TGTGCCAGCAGTCCGCAAGATGGCACAGATACGCAGTATTTT	CASSPQDGTDTQYF
few	TRBV11-3	TRBJ2-2	NA	TGTGCCAGCAGCTTAGCTGCGGGACAGCTTGCGGGGGAGCTGTTTTTT	CASSLAAGQLAGELFF
few	TRBV7-2	TRBJ2-3	NA	TGTGCCAGCAACCTTTATGGGGATACGCAGTATTTT	CASNLYGDTQYF
NA	TRBV3-1	TRBJ1-2	NA	TGTGCCAGCAGCCAAGGGACCCACTATGGCTACACCTTC	CASSQGTHYGYTF
NA	TRBV20-1	TRBJ2-3	TRBD1	TGCAGTGCTAGAGATGTGGGACCCGGGACAGGGAGCACAGATACGCAGTATTTT	CSARDVGPGTGSTDTQYF
many	TRBV20-1	TRBJ2-7	NA	TGCAGTGCTAGAGATGGTGCCCAGGGATGGTCCTACGAGCAGTACTTC	CSARDGAQGWSYEQYF
NA	TRBV10-3	TRBJ1-1	TRBD1	TGTGCCATCCATGACAGGGGGAAGAACACTGAAGCTTTCTTT	CAIHDRGKNTEAFF